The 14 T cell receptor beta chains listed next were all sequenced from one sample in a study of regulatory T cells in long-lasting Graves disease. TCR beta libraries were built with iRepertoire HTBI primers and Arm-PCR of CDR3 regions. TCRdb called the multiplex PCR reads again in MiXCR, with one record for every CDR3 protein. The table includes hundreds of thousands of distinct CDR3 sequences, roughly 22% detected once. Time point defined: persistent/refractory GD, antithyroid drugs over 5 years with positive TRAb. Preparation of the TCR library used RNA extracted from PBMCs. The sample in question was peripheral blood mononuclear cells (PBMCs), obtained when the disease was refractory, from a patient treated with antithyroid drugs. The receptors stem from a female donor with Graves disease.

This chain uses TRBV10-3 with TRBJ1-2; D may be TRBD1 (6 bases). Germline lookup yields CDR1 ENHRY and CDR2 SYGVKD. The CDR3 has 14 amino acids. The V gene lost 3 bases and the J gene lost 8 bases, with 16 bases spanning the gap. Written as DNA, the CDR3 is TGTGCCATCAGTGAAACACAGGGAATGGGAGGCTACACCTTC. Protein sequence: CAISETQGMGGYTF.

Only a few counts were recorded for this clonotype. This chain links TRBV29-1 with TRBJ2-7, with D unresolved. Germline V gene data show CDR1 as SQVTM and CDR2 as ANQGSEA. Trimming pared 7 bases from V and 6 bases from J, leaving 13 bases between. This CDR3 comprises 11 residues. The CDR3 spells CSANSMGEQYF. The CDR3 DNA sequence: TGCAGCGCTAACAGTATGGGCGAGCAGTACTTC.

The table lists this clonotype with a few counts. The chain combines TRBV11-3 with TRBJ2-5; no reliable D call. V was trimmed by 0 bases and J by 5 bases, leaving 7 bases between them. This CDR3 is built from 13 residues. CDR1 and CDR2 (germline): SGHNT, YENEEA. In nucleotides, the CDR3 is TGTGCCAGCAGCTTAGATCCGGCGGAGACCCAGTACTTC. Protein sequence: CASSLDPAETQYF.

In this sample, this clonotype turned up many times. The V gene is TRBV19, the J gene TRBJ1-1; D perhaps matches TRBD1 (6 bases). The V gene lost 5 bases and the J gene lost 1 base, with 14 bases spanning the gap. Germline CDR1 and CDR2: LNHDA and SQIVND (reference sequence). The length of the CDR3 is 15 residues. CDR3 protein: CASSSQGSPNTEAFF. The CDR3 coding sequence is TGTGCCAGTAGTTCACAGGGCAGTCCGAACACTGAAGCTTTCTTT.

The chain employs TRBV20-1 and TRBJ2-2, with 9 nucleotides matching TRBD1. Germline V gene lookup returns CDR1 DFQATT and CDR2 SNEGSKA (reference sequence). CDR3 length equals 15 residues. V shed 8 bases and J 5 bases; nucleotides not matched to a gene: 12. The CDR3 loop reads CSLGQGHKGTGELFF. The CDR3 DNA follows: TGCAGTTTGGGACAGGGTCATAAAGGGACCGGGGAGCTGTTTTTT.

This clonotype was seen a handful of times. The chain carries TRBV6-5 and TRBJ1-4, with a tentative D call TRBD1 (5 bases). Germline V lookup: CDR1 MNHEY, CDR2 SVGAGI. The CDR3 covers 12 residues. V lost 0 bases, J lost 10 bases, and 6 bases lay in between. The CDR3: CASSYSRGKLFF. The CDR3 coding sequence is TGTGCCAGCAGTTACTCGAGGGGAAAACTGTTTTTT.

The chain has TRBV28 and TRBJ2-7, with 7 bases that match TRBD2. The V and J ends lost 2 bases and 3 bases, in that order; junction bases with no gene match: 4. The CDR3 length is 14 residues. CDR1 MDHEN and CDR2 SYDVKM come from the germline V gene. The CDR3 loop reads CASSLGGDLYEQYF. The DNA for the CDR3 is TGTGCCAGCAGTTTAGGGGGGGACCTCTACGAGCAGTACTTC.

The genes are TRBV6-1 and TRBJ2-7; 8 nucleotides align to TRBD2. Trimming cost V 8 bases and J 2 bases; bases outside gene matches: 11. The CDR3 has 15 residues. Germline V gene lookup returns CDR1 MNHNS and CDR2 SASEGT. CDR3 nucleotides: TGTGCCAGCCGTAAGTTACTAGCGGCCACCTACGAGCAGTACTTC. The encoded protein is CASRKLLAATYEQYF.

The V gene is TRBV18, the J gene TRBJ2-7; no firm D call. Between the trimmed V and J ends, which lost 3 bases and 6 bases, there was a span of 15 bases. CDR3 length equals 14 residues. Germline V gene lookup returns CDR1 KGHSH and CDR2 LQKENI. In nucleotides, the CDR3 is TGTGCCAGCTCACCGCGAGGCCAGCCGTCCGAGCAGTACTTC. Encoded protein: CASSPRGQPSEQYF.

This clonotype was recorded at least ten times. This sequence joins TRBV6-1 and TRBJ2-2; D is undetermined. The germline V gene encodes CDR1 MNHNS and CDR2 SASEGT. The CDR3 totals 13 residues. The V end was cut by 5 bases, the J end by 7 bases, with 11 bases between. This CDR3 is CASSLQARGELFF. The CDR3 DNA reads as TGTGCCAGCAGTCTTCAAGCCCGCGGGGAGCTGTTTTTT.

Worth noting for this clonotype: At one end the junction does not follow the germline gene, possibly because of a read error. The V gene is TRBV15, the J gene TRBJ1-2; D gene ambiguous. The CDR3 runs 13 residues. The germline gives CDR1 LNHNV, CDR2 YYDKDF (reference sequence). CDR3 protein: CATNRERTYGYTF. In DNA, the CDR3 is TGTGCCACCAACAGAGAAAGGACCTATGGCTACACCTTC.

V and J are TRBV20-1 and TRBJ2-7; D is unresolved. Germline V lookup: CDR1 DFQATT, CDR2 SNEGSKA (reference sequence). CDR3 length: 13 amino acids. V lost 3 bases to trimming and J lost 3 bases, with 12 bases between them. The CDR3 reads CSASTDPYYEQYF. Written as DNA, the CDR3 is TGCAGTGCTAGTACGGATCCTTACTACGAGCAGTACTTC.

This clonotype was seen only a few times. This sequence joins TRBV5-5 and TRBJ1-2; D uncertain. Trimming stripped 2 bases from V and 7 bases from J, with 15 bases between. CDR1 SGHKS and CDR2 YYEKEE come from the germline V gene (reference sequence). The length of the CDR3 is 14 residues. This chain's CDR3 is CASSLAGEGIGYTF. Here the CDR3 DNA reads TGTGCCAGCAGCTTAGCGGGAGAGGGTATTGGCTACACCTTC.

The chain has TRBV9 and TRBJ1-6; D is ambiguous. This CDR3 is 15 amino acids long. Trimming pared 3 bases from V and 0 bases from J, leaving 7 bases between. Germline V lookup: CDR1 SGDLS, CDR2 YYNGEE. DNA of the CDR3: TGTGCCAGCAGCGCCGGGAGCTCCTATAATTCACCCCTCCACTTT. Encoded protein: CASSAGSSYNSPLHF.